The 24 T cell receptor beta chains below were found in one sample sequenced in a study of T cell responses to AZD1222 COVID-19 vaccine. Data came from immunoSEQ multiplex PCR; TCRdb stores just in-frame clones and leaves some out. The table has some 74,000 clones, roughly nine tenths seen once. The sample was peripheral blood, taken 28 days after the second AZD1222 dose. The receptors were sampled from an adult who received the AZD1222 COVID-19 vaccine.

The chain couples TRBV6-5 to TRBJ2-7; 9 bases are shared with TRBD2. The length of the CDR3 is 15 residues. The germline V gene has CDR1 MNHEY and CDR2 SVGAGI. V was pared by 5 bases and J by 6 bases, with 11 bases of the junction left unmatched. The CDR3 nucleotides read TGTGCCAGCAGTAGCAGGGGGACGACTAGCGGCGAGCAGTACTTC. This sequence encodes CASSSRGTTSGEQYF.

V and J are TRBV14 and TRBJ1-4, with 9 bases fitting TRBD1. Germline values: CDR1 SGHDN, CDR2 FVKESK. CDR3 length equals 15 residues. J was trimmed by 3 bases and V by 5 bases; bases with no gene match: 4. The DNA of the CDR3 is TGTGCCAGCAGCGCCCGGACAGGGGCTAATGAAAAACTGTTTTTT. This codes for CASSARTGANEKLFF.

J is TRBJ1-1 and V is TRBV2, with TRBD1 identical over 7 bases. Unmatched junction bases numbered 6, after V lost 5 bases and J lost 0 bases. Germline CDR1 SNHLY, CDR2 FYNNEI. The CDR3 is 15 residues long. CDR3 in DNA: TGTGCCAGCAGTCCATTGGGACAGATGAACACTGAAGCTTTCTTT. Protein product: CASSPLGQMNTEAFF.

This sequence joins TRBV3-1 (or the pseudogene TRBV3-2) and TRBJ1-2, with D perhaps matching TRBD1 (6 bases). The length of the CDR3 is 14 residues. V dropped 1 base and J dropped 4 bases, with 10 bases sitting between them. CDR1 and CDR2 (germline): LGHDT, YNNKEL (reference sequence). Here the CDR3 reads CASSQGTASYGYTF. DNA of the CDR3: TGTGCCAGCAGCCAAGGGACAGCCTCCTATGGCTACACCTTC.

This chain connects TRBV5-1 to TRBJ1-1, with D hard to call. There are 15 residues in the CDR3. CDR1 SGHRS and CDR2 YFSETQ come from the germline V gene. Trimming removed 1 base from V and 4 bases from J, with 14 bases in between. The CDR3 coding sequence is TGCGCCAGCAGCTTGTTAAGGGTGGCGGGCACTGAAGCTTTCTTT. Translated, it gives CASSLLRVAGTEAFF.

The CDR3: CASSLASRGGWENSPLHF. The CDR3 nucleotides are TGTGCCAGCAGCTTAGCCTCGCGGGGTGGCTGGGAAAATTCACCCCTCCACTTT. This chain joins TRBV7-9 and TRBJ1-6; D unclear. The V and J ends lost 0 bases and 7 bases respectively, with 19 bases between them. From germline, CDR1 is SEHNR and CDR2 FQNEAQ (reference sequence). The CDR3 loop spans 18 amino acids. Filled out from reference TRBV7-9 and TRBJ1-6, the complete variable domain reads DTGVSQNPRHKITKRGQNVTFRCDPISEHNRLYWYRQTLGQGPEFLTYFQNEAQLEKSRLLSDRFSAERPKGSFSTLEIQRTEQGDSAMYLCASSLASRGGWENSPLHFGNGTRLTVT.

This chain uses TRBV5-1 with TRBJ2-7; 10 bases fit TRBD1. V dropped 4 bases and J dropped 5; count of bases not matched to a gene: 9. Germline V gives CDR1 SGHRS, CDR2 YFSETQ. The CDR3 has 15 amino acids. The chain's CDR3 is CASSMTGGIRNEQYF. The CDR3 DNA reads as TGCGCCAGCAGCATGACAGGGGGCATAAGGAACGAGCAGTACTTC. Looking up the rest from reference TRBV5-1 and TRBJ2-7 gives the full variable domain: KAGVTQTPRYLIKTRGQQVTLSCSPISGHRSVSWYQQTPGQGLQFLFEYFSETQRNKGNFPGRFSGRQFSNSRSEMNVSTLELGDSALYLCASSMTGGIRNEQYFGPGTRLTVT.

The rearrangement joins TRBV6-5 to TRBJ2-5; D call uncertain. Looked up from germline, CDR1 is MNHEY and CDR2 is SVGAGI. The CDR3 consists of 12 residues. The germline V and J ends were trimmed by 8 bases and 4 bases, with 11 bases remaining between them. The CDR3 DNA reads as TGTGCCAGCGGCCCGGCGAGAGAGACCCAGTACTTC. Its protein product is CASGPARETQYF.

The gene calls are TRBV7-2 and TRBJ1-2; 8 bases match TRBD1. V lost 6 bases to trimming and J lost 2 bases; unmatched junction nucleotides: 8. This CDR3 contains 15 residues. Germline CDR1 reads SGHTA; CDR2 reads FQGNSA. CDR3: CASRQWTGPNYGYTF. Written as DNA, the CDR3 is TGTGCCAGCAGGCAATGGACAGGGCCGAACTATGGCTACACCTTC.

The gene calls are TRBV5-4 and TRBJ2-2; 8 bases are a match to TRBD2. V shed 0 bases and J 8 bases; nucleotides not matched to a gene: 6. Germline V gene lookup returns CDR1 SGHNT and CDR2 YYREEE (reference sequence). The CDR3 covers 15 residues. CDR3 DNA sequence: TGTGCCAGCAGCTTGGCGGGAGGGCGGAGGGGGGAGCTGTTTTTT. It yields the protein CASSLAGGRRGELFF.

The rearrangement links TRBV7-2 to TRBJ2-3, with D unresolved. V lost 1 base and J lost 1, with 15 bases in between. The CDR3 length is 17 residues. Germline CDR1 is SGHTA and CDR2 is FQGNSA. CDR3 amino acids: CASSLDFRSYGTDTQYF. The DNA of the CDR3 is TGTGCCAGCAGCTTAGATTTTCGTAGTTATGGCACAGATACGCAGTATTTT. Full variable domain (rest looked up from reference TRBV7-2 and TRBJ2-3): GAGVSQSPSNKVTEKGKDVELRCDPISGHTALYWYRQSLGQGLEFLIYFQGNSAPDKSGLPSDRFSAERTGGSVSTLTIQRTQQEDSAVYLCASSLDFRSYGTDTQYFGPGTRLTVL.

For this clone: The junction differs from germline at one of its ends, possibly a read error. CDR3 sequence reads: CASLPSGRASIGELFF. The CDR3 DNA sequence: TGTGCCAGCTTACCAAGCGGGAGGGCCTCCATCGGGGAGCTGTTTTTT. The chain employs TRBV18 and TRBJ2-2, with 10 bases identical to TRBD2. CDR3 length equals 16 residues. Germline V gene sequence: CDR1 KGHSH, CDR2 LQKENI.

The rearrangement links TRBV7-6 to TRBJ2-5, with D tentatively TRBD2 (6 bases). Germline V CDR1 and CDR2: SGHVS, FNYEAQ. V lost 4 bases, J lost 2 bases, and 20 bases lay in between. The CDR3 loop spans 17 amino acids. The CDR3 region is CASSSRAGRRGQETQYF. CDR3 nucleotides: TGTGCCAGCAGCTCGAGGGCGGGGAGGAGAGGGCAAGAGACCCAGTACTTC.

A word on this clone: The junction departs from the called germline gene at one end, perhaps through a read error. This chain uses TRBV12-3 or TRBV12-4 with TRBJ2-1; a weak D match, TRBD1 (5 bases). The CDR3 length is 11 residues. The CDR3 DNA is TGTGCCAGCAGTTTAGAGGACAAAGGGATCTTC. Protein sequence: CASSLEDKGIF.

The rearrangement uses TRBV5-1 and TRBJ1-3; no firm D call. Trimming removed 1 base from V and 0 bases from J, with 17 bases in between. The V gene's germline CDR1 is SGHRS and CDR2 YFSETQ. This CDR3 has 18 amino acids. The CDR3, as DNA: TGCGCCAGCAGCTTGAACGCCAGCCCGCTGTCCTCTGGAAACACCATATATTTT. Translating gives CASSLNASPLSSGNTIYF.

V usage is TRBV2 and J usage is TRBJ1-5; D perhaps matches TRBD1 (5 bases). V lost 8 bases and J lost 2, with 13 bases in between. This CDR3 spans 14 amino acids. Germline loops: CDR1 SNHLY, CDR2 FYNNEI. The CDR3 reads CASAGGEGNQPQHF. CDR3 DNA sequence: TGTGCCAGCGCTGGGGGGGAGGGCAATCAGCCCCAGCATTTT. Looking up the rest from reference TRBV2 and TRBJ1-5 gives the full variable domain: EPEVTQTPSHQVTQMGQEVILRCVPISNHLYFYWYRQILGQKVEFLVSFYNNEISEKSEIFDDQFSVERPDGSNFTLKIRSTKLEDSAMYFCASAGGEGNQPQHFGDGTRLSIL.

This rearrangement joins TRBV29-1 to TRBJ1-2, with TRBD1 matching 10 bases. The CDR3 consists of 14 residues. Germline CDR1 reads SQVTM; CDR2 reads ANQGSEA. Losses at the gene ends were 4 bases for V and 2 bases for J; bases not matched to a gene: 4. The CDR3 DNA reads as TGCAGCGTTGGCGGGGACAGGGGCAACTATGGCTACACCTTC. Residues: CSVGGDRGNYGYTF.

The CDR3 is CASSLAAQINEKLFF. CDR3 nucleotides: TGCGCCAGCAGCTTGGCGGCGCAGATTAATGAAAAACTGTTTTTT. V is TRBV5-1 and J is TRBJ1-4; D is uncertain. Germline CDR1 SGHRS, CDR2 YFSETQ. CDR3 length: 15 amino acids. V was shortened by 0 bases and J by 4 bases, with 10 bases between the two germline ends.

J is TRBJ2-7 and V is TRBV30; TRBD1 agrees at 7 bases. CDR1 and CDR2 (germline): GTSNPN, SVGIG (reference sequence). Germline trimming cut 1 base from V and 4 bases from J; bases unmatched to any gene: 1. The CDR3 is made up of 12 amino acids. The CDR3 loop is CAWSDRGYEQYF. In DNA form, the CDR3 reads TGTGCCTGGAGTGACAGGGGATACGAGCAGTACTTC.

This rearrangement joins TRBV11-3 to TRBJ2-7; 8 bases match TRBD2. The CDR3 has 13 amino acids. V shed 8 bases and J 3 bases; nucleotides not matched to a gene: 6. The germline CDR1 and CDR2 sequences are SGHNT and YENEEA. The CDR3 DNA follows: TGTGCCAGCTCGACCGGGAGGGGCTACGAGCAGTACTTC. Amino acid sequence: CASSTGRGYEQYF.

The DNA for the CDR3 is TGTGCCAGCAGCGTTGGTGGGACAGTGAATTCACCCCTCCACTTT. It translates to CASSVGGTVNSPLHF. The chain has TRBV9 and TRBJ1-6, with 7 bases lining up with TRBD1. The V and J ends lost 2 bases and 7 bases, in that order; junction bases with no gene match: 6. Per germline, CDR1 SGDLS and CDR2 YYNGEE. The length of the CDR3 is 15 residues.

V gene TRBV11-2 combines with J gene TRBJ2-3; D ambiguous. With 4 bases removed from V and 3 bases from J, the gap between germline ends came to 17 bases. Germline V gene lookup returns CDR1 SGHAT and CDR2 FQNNGV. The CDR3 has 16 amino acids. For the CDR3, the DNA is TGTGCCAGCAGCTACCTCCTGACGGTCGGGACAGATACGCAGTATTTT. This translates into CASSYLLTVGTDTQYF.

The chain joins TRBV27 to TRBJ1-1, with D perhaps TRBD1 (6 bases). V was clipped by 5 bases and J by 5 bases, with 15 bases between them. This CDR3 contains 14 residues. Germline V lookup: CDR1 MNHEY, CDR2 SMNVEV (reference sequence). The CDR3 DNA reads TGTGCCAGCAGTCCGAACAGGGTTCGAACTGAAGCTTTCTTT. It yields the protein CASSPNRVRTEAFF.

The gene calls are TRBV7-6 and TRBJ2-7, with TRBD1 matching 8 bases. Germline V CDR1 and CDR2: SGHVS, FNYEAQ. Trimming took 2 bases from V and 7 from J; bases not matched to a gene: 10. The CDR3 runs 15 residues. CDR3 nucleotide sequence: TGTGCCAGCAGCTTAACCCGGACAGGGCCGAGGGAGCAGTACTTC. Translated, it gives CASSLTRTGPREQYF. Drawing the rest from reference TRBV7-6 and TRBJ2-7, the complete variable domain is GAGVSQSPRYKVTKRGQDVALRCDPISGHVSLYWYRQALGQGPEFLTYFNYEAQQDKSGLPNDRFSAERPEGSISTLTIQRTEQRDSAMYRCASSLTRTGPREQYFGPGTRLTVT.